This T cell receptor (beta chain) was obtained from a study of T cell repertoires in cytomegalovirus infection. Study-wide results and caveats: Accumulated public TCR beta family frequency recognized individuals carrying CMV together with the relevant HLA.

TCRdb used MiXCR to reprocess the reads, holding one entry per CDR3 protein. Here the sample spans about 450,000 distinct CDR3 sequences, 25% to 40% being singletons. The sample holds a few counts of this clonotype. As yet, its antigen is unknown. The CDR3 totals 15 residues. Germline V CDR1 and CDR2: MNHEY, SVGEGT. The V gene lost 3 bases and the J gene lost 8 bases, with 19 bases spanning the gap. This chain connects TRBV6-2 or TRBV6-3 to TRBJ1-2; tentative D call: TRBD1 (6 bases). This receptor was taken from a human donor in good health (CMV status not recorded). Some clones in this sample may be carry-over from other donors' samples. Sequenced sample: PBMCs. CDR3 DNA: TGTGCCAGCAGTTATGTGTCGAACAGGGTTGGCGGCTACACCTTC. This codes for CASSYVSNRVGGYTF.